This T cell receptor (beta chain) is drawn from a study of vaccination and CD4 T cells after COVID-19. Whole-study context: Post-vaccination samples were procured at a median of roughly 70 days following dose two (range 14 to 241). Overlapping spike peptides served as the stimulus for the cells. These peptides came from SARS-CoV-2 and from the common cold coronaviruses HCoV-NL63, HCoV-OC43 and HCoV-229E.

Treatment of the sample: roughly 11-day PBMC culture with coronavirus spike peptide pools or control peptides (ViraFEST assay). ViraFEST grew antigen-specific T cells using peptide pools, then sequenced TCRs. Sequence data for DNA of cultured CD4+ T cells were generated by the Oncomine TCR Beta short-read assay. TCRdb independently ran MiXCR on the PCR reads; one entry per CDR3 protein. Of under 20,000 distinct CDR3 sequences listed, about half are singletons. The CDR3 consists of 16 residues. Germline values: CDR1 SGHTA, CDR2 FQGTGA. The V and J ends lost 2 bases and 4 bases respectively, with 15 bases between them. Note on this clonotype: Its target is unknown.

This TCR was sampled from a human donor who had recovered from COVID-19. This chain links TRBV7-3 with TRBJ2-1, with D perhaps being TRBD1 or TRBD2 (5 bases each). The starting material was CD4+ T cells from blood, cultured in vitro, obtained before SARS-CoV-2 vaccination. CDR3 sequence: CASSLEGTYGYNEQFF. CDR3 DNA sequence: TGTGCCAGCAGCTTAGAGGGGACCTACGGGTACAATGAGCAGTTCTTC. Full variable domain (missing parts from reference TRBV7-3 and TRBJ2-1): GAGVSQTPSNKVTEKGKYVELRCDPISGHTALYWYRQSLGQGPEFLIYFQGTGAADDSGLPNDRFFAVRPEGSVSTLKIQRTERGDSAVYLCASSLEGTYGYNEQFFGPGTRLTVL.